One sample yielded the 25 T cell receptor beta chains listed below, sequenced in a study of cytomegalovirus exposure and HLA in healthy donors. In the PCR, 60 Vbeta and 13 Jbeta primers were used. This table comes from immunoSEQ multiplex PCR, and its TCRdb copy is limited to in-frame clones, with some not included. The sample has about 94,000 clones, about 7.6% seen once. Sequencing was carried out using PBMCs. All receptors come from a man aged 50 to 59 in good health and CMV-seronegative.

In this sample, this clone turned up a few times. The chain combines TRBV7-6 with TRBJ2-7; TRBD1 is a possible D gene (6 bases). The length of the CDR3 is 14 residues. V was pared by 0 bases and J by 6 bases, with 12 bases between. Germline values: CDR1 SGHVS, CDR2 FNYEAQ. The CDR3 DNA follows: TGTGCCAGCAGCTTAGCGGGTGGGACAAGCGAGCAGTACTTC. It is translated as CASSLAGGTSEQYF.

This clone has a handful of counts. The chain recombines TRBV19 with TRBJ1-2; 7 positions agree with TRBD1. V lost 9 bases and J lost 5; bases outside the gene matches: 15. Germline CDR1 and CDR2: LNHDA and SQIVND (reference sequence). The CDR3 extends over 15 amino acids. Here the CDR3 DNA reads TGTGCCAGACCCGCGGGGACAGTTGAGGGTTATGGCTACACCTTC. Its protein is CARPAGTVEGYGYTF.

The chain couples TRBV9 to TRBJ1-4, with D possibly TRBD1 on 6 matching bases. The CDR3 covers 14 residues. In germline, CDR1 is SGDLS, CDR2 YYNGEE. V lost 2 bases, J lost 4 bases, and 9 bases lay in between. CDR3 sequence: CASSVGQSNEKLFF. The CDR3 bases are TGTGCCAGCAGCGTCGGACAGAGTAATGAAAAACTGTTTTTT.

V is TRBV15 and J is TRBJ2-7, with D uncertain. Germline V gives CDR1 LNHNV, CDR2 YYDKDF (reference sequence). The CDR3 covers 14 residues. V was cut by 0 bases and J by 3 bases, with 9 bases left in between. The DNA of the CDR3 is TGTGCCACCAGCAGAGATATAACAGACTACGAGCAGTACTTC. Amino acids: CATSRDITDYEQYF.

This clone came up once. This chain uses TRBV19 with TRBJ2-1; TRBD1 aligns across 9 bases. J gave up 1 base and V 4 bases, and 11 bases lay outside the gene matches. CDR1 is LNHDA and CDR2 is SQIVND in the germline V gene (reference sequence). The CDR3 runs 18 residues. The CDR3 spells CASSTRTGAPESYNEQFF. The CDR3 nucleotides are TGTGCCAGTAGTACCCGGACAGGGGCCCCGGAGTCCTACAATGAGCAGTTCTTC.

To note about this clone: Mismatch with germline at one junction end may stem from a read error. Other nucleotide sequences from this sample produce the same CDR3. The chain recombines TRBV10-3 with TRBJ2-7; TRBD1 might be the D (5 bases). CDR3 length: 12 residues. Germline CDR1 is ENHRY and CDR2 is SYGVKD. CDR3: CAISSTDYEQYF. In DNA form, the CDR3 reads TGTGCAATCAGTTCGACAGACTACGAGCAGTACTTC.

There are a few counts of this clone. The V call is TRBV7-2, the J call TRBJ2-2; TRBD2 matches 8 bases. In germline, CDR1 is SGHTA, CDR2 FQGNSA. The V gene end was trimmed by 2 bases and the J gene end by 6 bases; junction bases not matched to a gene: 8. The CDR3 length is 16 residues. The CDR3 nucleotides are TGTGCCAGCAGCTTACTTGGGACTAGTCGGTCCGGGGAGCTGTTTTTT. Its translation is CASSLLGTSRSGELFF.

CDR3 coding DNA: TGCGCCAGCAGCACACAGAGCTCCTACAATGAGCAGTTCTTC. This codes for CASSTQSSYNEQFF. The chain joins TRBV5-1 to TRBJ2-1; D gene ambiguous. Germline V gives CDR1 SGHRS, CDR2 YFSETQ. This CDR3 is built from 14 residues. Between the trimmed V and J ends, which lost 4 bases and 0 bases, there was a span of 8 bases.

This chain links TRBV15 with TRBJ2-7, with 10 bases aligning to TRBD1. Unmatched junction bases numbered 4, after V lost 1 base and J lost 7 bases. Germline V gene sequence: CDR1 LNHNV, CDR2 YYDKDF (reference sequence). This CDR3 has 14 amino acids. The CDR3 DNA sequence: TGTGCCACCAGCAGAGGACAGGGGGCCGGGGAGCAGTACTTC. It encodes CATSRGQGAGEQYF.

This clone was seen a handful of times. The rearrangement joins TRBV1 to TRBJ2-2; the table's D call, TRBD2, was not checked against the DNA. TRBV1 is a known pseudogene. CDR3 size: 14 residues. CDR3 nucleotides: TGCACCAGCAGCCCCCCTCCGAACACCGGGGAGCTGTTTTTT. This translates into CTSSPPPNTGELFF.

This clone was seen a few times. The V call is TRBV5-1, the J call TRBJ2-7; 9 bases fit TRBD1. The CDR3 is 16 amino acids. Germline assignment: CDR1 SGHRS and CDR2 YFSETQ. V shed 0 bases, J shed 5 bases, and the junction held 9 bases outside the gene matches. CDR3 DNA: TGCGCCAGCAGCTTGGTAGGGACAGGGCAGAGGAACGAGCAGTACTTC. Translating gives CASSLVGTGQRNEQYF.

This clone was found a few times. The rearrangement uses TRBV9 and TRBJ2-1, with 7 bases matching TRBD2. There are 17 residues in the CDR3. Unmatched junction bases numbered 9, after V lost 3 bases and J lost 0 bases. From germline, CDR1 is SGDLS and CDR2 YYNGEE. The CDR3 spells CASSGGGLPGSYNEQFF. The CDR3 DNA follows: TGTGCCAGCAGCGGGGGGGGACTCCCCGGCTCCTACAATGAGCAGTTCTTC.

This clone was observed a handful of times. The chain carries TRBV2 and TRBJ1-5, with D perhaps TRBD1 (6 bases). The V end lost 2 bases, the J end lost 1 base, and 15 bases lay between the germline ends. Germline assignment: CDR1 SNHLY and CDR2 FYNNEI. CDR3 length equals 17 residues. CDR3 loop: CASSEPSGGASNQPQHF. CDR3 DNA: TGTGCCAGCAGTGAACCCTCGGGGGGCGCGAGCAATCAGCCCCAGCATTTT.

V gene TRBV28 combines with J gene TRBJ2-1; D perhaps matches TRBD1 (6 bases). The V gene's germline CDR1 is MDHEN and CDR2 SYDVKM. The CDR3 consists of 11 residues. V shed 5 bases and J shed 10 bases, with 9 bases lying between them. CDR3 region: CASSTGLEQFF. In DNA form, the CDR3 reads TGTGCCAGCAGTACAGGGCTCGAGCAGTTCTTC.

In this sample, this clone turned up many times. The rearrangement joins TRBV5-6 to TRBJ2-1, with a tentative D call TRBD1 (5 bases). The CDR3 is 12 residues long. Deletions cut 4 bases from V and 10 bases from J, with 12 bases between. CDR1 is SGHDT, CDR2 YYEEEE, per germline. In DNA, the CDR3 is TGTGCCAGCAGCCCCGGACAAGACGAGCAGTTCTTC. Protein product: CASSPGQDEQFF.

The V gene is TRBV28, the J gene TRBJ2-3, with a tentative D call TRBD2 (7 bases). V was trimmed by 5 bases and J by 1 base, leaving 16 bases between them. The CDR3 runs to 16 residues. CDR1 and CDR2 from the germline V gene are MDHEN and SYDVKM. The DNA for the CDR3 is TGTGCCAGCAGTCCCCGGGCGGGGGCCGGCACAGATACGCAGTATTTT. Translated, it gives CASSPRAGAGTDTQYF.

Only a few counts were recorded for this clone. The chain joins TRBV5-1 to TRBJ2-5, with 14 positions matching TRBD2. The CDR3 is 16 amino acids. The trim removed 4 bases at V and 5 bases at J, leaving 7 bases unmatched. Germline CDR1 and CDR2: SGHRS and YFSETQ. CDR3: CASSRGTSGGVETQYF. CDR3 in DNA: TGCGCCAGCAGCCGCGGGACTAGCGGGGGTGTGGAGACCCAGTACTTC. The whole variable domain, filled in from reference TRBV5-1 and TRBJ2-5, reads KAGVTQTPRYLIKTRGQQVTLSCSPISGHRSVSWYQQTPGQGLQFLFEYFSETQRNKGNFPGRFSGRQFSNSRSEMNVSTLELGDSALYLCASSRGTSGGVETQYFGPGTRLLVL.

This clone occurred a few times. This chain connects TRBV30 to TRBJ2-3; TRBD1 agrees at 7 bases. The germline CDR1 and CDR2 sequences are GTSNPN and SVGIG (reference sequence). Trimming at V came to 7 bases and at J to 3 bases, leaving 7 bases not matched to a gene. The CDR3 length is 13 residues. Here the CDR3 reads CASRDRGTDTQYF. The CDR3, as DNA: TGTGCCTCCCGGGACAGAGGGACAGATACGCAGTATTTT.

V and J are TRBV6-1 and TRBJ2-2; D is perhaps TRBD1 (5 bases). The germline CDR1 and CDR2 sequences are MNHNS and SASEGT. The CDR3 runs to 14 residues. V lost 7 bases, J lost 0 bases, and 9 bases lay in between. The CDR3 DNA reads TGTGCCAGCAAAACAGGCCCGAACACCGGGGAGCTGTTTTTT. Translated, it gives CASKTGPNTGELFF.

Turning to this clone: This CDR3 is also generated by other DNA sequences in the sample. The chain recombines TRBV7-9 with TRBJ2-3, with TRBD2 identical over 7 bases. Losses at the gene ends were 5 bases for V and 8 bases for J; bases not matched to a gene: 10. Germline V gene data show CDR1 as SEHNR and CDR2 as FQNEAQ (reference sequence). This CDR3 is built from 14 residues. CDR3 loop: CASSGEAGAPTQYF. In DNA, the CDR3 is TGTGCCAGCAGCGGAGAGGCGGGAGCGCCTACGCAGTATTTT.

This clone was counted a few times. The rearrangement uses TRBV7-2 and TRBJ2-7; unclear D gene. Germline CDR1 reads SGHTA; CDR2 reads FQGNSA. The CDR3 runs 14 residues. V lost 3 bases, J lost 2 bases, and 11 bases lay in between. This chain's CDR3 is CASSFRQKAYEQYF. DNA of the CDR3: TGTGCCAGCAGCTTTAGACAAAAAGCCTACGAGCAGTACTTC.

This clone has just a few counts. The V gene is TRBV18, the J gene TRBJ1-2, with D possibly being TRBD1 (6 bases). V was shortened by 5 bases and J by 3 bases, with 10 bases between the two germline ends. The germline V gene has CDR1 KGHSH and CDR2 LQKENI. The CDR3 runs 13 residues. Here the CDR3 DNA reads TGTGCCAGCTCAGCCAGGGGCGACTATGGCTACACCTTC. It yields the protein CASSARGDYGYTF.

The chain is built from TRBV9 and TRBJ2-2, with D maybe TRBD1 (5 bases). The germline V gene has CDR1 SGDLS and CDR2 YYNGEE. Trimming stripped 4 bases from V and 7 bases from J, with 11 bases between. The CDR3 length is 13 residues. Here the CDR3 reads CASSRPQDGELFF. The CDR3, as DNA: TGTGCCAGCAGCCGACCACAGGACGGGGAGCTGTTTTTT.

This clone was recorded a few times. This chain joins TRBV7-3 and TRBJ2-3; D gene ambiguous. The CDR3 has 13 residues. Trimming shortened V by 4 bases and J by 2 bases, and 7 bases separated the two germline ends. The germline V gene has CDR1 SGHTA and CDR2 FQGTGA. CDR3 DNA: TGTGCCAGCAGCTCCCACTCCACAGATACGCAGTATTTT. Encoded protein: CASSSHSTDTQYF.

This clone was found a few times. The chain is built from TRBV2 and TRBJ2-2; TRBD1 matches at 9 bases. V dropped 6 bases and J dropped 6; count of bases not matched to a gene: 11. CDR3 length: 16 amino acids. Germline V CDR1 and CDR2: SNHLY, FYNNEI. This CDR3 reads CASRDRDRVSAGELFF. For the CDR3, the DNA is TGTGCCAGCAGAGACCGGGACAGGGTATCGGCCGGGGAGCTGTTTTTT.